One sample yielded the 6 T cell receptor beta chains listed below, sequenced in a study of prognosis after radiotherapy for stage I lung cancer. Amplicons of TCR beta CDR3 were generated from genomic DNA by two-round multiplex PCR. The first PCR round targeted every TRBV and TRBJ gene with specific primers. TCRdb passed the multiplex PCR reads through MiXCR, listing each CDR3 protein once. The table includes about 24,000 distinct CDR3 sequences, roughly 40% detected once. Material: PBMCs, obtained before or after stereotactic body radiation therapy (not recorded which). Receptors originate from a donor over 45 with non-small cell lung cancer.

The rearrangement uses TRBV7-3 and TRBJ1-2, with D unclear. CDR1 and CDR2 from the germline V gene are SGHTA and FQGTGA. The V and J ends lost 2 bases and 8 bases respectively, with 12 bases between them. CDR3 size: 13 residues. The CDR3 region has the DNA TGTGCCAGCAGCTTAGATCGAGGTCAGGGCTACACCTTC. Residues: CASSLDRGQGYTF.

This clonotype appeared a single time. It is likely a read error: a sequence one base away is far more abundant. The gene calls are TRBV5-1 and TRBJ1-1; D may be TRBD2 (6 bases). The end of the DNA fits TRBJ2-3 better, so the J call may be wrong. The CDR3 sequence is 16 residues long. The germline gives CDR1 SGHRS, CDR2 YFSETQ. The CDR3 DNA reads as TGCGCCAGCAGCTTGGAACAACTAGCAAGGGCATATACGCAGTATTTT. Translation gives CASSLEQLARAYTQYF.

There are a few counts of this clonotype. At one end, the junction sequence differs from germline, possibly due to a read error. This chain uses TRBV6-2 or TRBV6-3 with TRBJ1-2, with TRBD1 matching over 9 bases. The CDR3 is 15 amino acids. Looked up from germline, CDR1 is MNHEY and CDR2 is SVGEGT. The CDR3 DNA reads TGTGCCAGCAGTAACTCCGGGACAGGGCTCTATGGCTACACCTTC. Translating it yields CASSNSGTGLYGYTF.

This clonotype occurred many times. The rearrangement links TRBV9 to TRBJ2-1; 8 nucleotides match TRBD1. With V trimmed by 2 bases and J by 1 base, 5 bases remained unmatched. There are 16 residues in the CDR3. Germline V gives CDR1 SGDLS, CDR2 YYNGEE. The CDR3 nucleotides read TGTGCCAGCAGCGTTGGTGGGACAGGATCCTACAATGAGCAGTTCTTC. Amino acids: CASSVGGTGSYNEQFF.

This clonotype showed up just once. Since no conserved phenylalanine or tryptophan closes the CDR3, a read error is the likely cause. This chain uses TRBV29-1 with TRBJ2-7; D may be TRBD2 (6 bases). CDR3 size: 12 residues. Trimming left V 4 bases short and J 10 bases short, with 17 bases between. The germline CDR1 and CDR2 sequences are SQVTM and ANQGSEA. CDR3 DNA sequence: TGCAGCGTTGTTATCGGGAGAGGTAGTCAGTACTCC. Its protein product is CSVVIGRGSQYS.

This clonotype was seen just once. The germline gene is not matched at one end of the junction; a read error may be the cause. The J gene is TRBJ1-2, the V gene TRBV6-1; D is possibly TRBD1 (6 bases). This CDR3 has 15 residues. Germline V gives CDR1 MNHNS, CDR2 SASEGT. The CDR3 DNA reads TGTGCCAGCATCCTACAGGGAGAAACTAACTATGTCTACACCTTC. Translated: CASILQGETNYVYTF.